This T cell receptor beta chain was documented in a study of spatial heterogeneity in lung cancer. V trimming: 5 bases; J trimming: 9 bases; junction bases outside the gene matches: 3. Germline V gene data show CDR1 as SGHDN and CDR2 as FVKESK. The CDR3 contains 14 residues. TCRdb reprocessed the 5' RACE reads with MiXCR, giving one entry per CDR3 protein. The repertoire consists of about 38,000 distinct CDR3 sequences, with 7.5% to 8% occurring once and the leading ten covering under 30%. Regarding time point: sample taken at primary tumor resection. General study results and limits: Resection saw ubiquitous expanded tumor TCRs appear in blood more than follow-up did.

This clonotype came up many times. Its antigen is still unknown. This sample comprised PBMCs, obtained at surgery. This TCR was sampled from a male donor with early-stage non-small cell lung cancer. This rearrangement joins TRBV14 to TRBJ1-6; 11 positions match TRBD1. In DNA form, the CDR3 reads TGTGCCAGCAGCTGGGACAGGGGGACTTCACCCCTCCACTTT. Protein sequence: CASSWDRGTSPLHF. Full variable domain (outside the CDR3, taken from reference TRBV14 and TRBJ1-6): EAGVTQFPSHSVIEKGQTVTLRCDPISGHDNLYWYRRVMGKEIKFLLHFVKESKQDESGMPNNRFLAERTGGTYSTLKVQPAELEDSGVYFCASSWDRGTSPLHFGNGTRLTVT.